One sample yielded the 14 T cell receptor beta chains listed below, sequenced in a study of blood T cell repertoires in COVID-19. TCRdb's table, derived via immunoSEQ multiplex PCR, lists solely in-frame clones and lacks some. The sample comprises some 300,000 clones, about 90% of which are singletons, and roughly a tenth rests with the top ten. The sequenced sample was PBMCs or T cells enriched from blood (not recorded which). The receptors shown here come from a woman in her twenties or thirties who had recovered from COVID-19.

The V and J genes are TRBV5-4 and TRBJ2-7; TRBD2 matches at 13 bases. Germline loops: CDR1 SGHNT, CDR2 YYREEE (reference sequence). The V gene end was trimmed by 4 bases and the J gene end by 2 bases; junction bases not matched to a gene: 12. There are 18 residues in the CDR3. The CDR3 reads CASSPGLAGDSGAYEQYF. CDR3 nucleotides: TGTGCCAGCAGCCCAGGACTAGCGGGAGATAGTGGGGCCTACGAGCAGTACTTC. Full variable domain (remainder filled in from reference TRBV5-4 and TRBJ2-7): ETGVTQSPTHLIKTRGQQVTLRCSSQSGHNTVSWYQQALGQGPQFIFQYYREEENGRGNFPPRFSGLQFPNYSSELNVNALELDDSALYLCASSPGLAGDSGAYEQYFGPGTRLTVT.

CDR3 sequence (DNA): TGTGCCAGCAGCCCCATCGGTACAGGGGACTACGAGCAGTACTTC. It translates to CASSPIGTGDYEQYF. The genes are TRBV28 and TRBJ2-7, with 7 bases identical to TRBD1. The germline CDR1 and CDR2 sequences are MDHEN and SYDVKM. This CDR3 region has 15 residues. V shed 6 bases, J shed 3 bases, and the junction held 11 bases outside the gene matches.

The V and J genes are TRBV27 and TRBJ2-7; 9 nucleotides align to TRBD2. CDR3 length equals 14 residues. The ends lost 9 bases at V and 0 bases at J; junction bases unmatched: 6. Germline assignment: CDR1 MNHEY and CDR2 SMNVEV (reference sequence). The CDR3 nucleotides are TGTGCCAGTGGGGCGGGGGGGGTCTCCTACGAGCAGTACTTC. This translates into CASGAGGVSYEQYF.

In this sample, this clone turned up many times. The V and J genes are TRBV29-1 and TRBJ2-1; 10 bases agree with TRBD2. The germline gives CDR1 SQVTM, CDR2 ANQGSEA. The CDR3 is made up of 14 amino acids. With 6 bases clipped from V and 8 bases from J, the junction kept 10 bases outside the gene matches. This CDR3 is CSVSPSGSNYEQFF. In DNA, the CDR3 is TGCAGCGTCAGCCCTAGCGGGAGTAATTATGAGCAGTTCTTC.

The chain couples TRBV2 to TRBJ1-5; D ambiguous. V lost 0 bases, J lost 10 bases, and 13 bases lay in between. CDR1 and CDR2 (germline): SNHLY, FYNNEI. CDR3 length equals 14 residues. For the CDR3, the DNA is TGTGCCAGCAGTGAAGCGCTTCCTCGAGGTCCCCAGCATTTT. Residues: CASSEALPRGPQHF.

This chain connects TRBV4-1 to TRBJ2-7, with TRBD2 matching 9 bases. V trimming: 3 bases; J trimming: 1 base; junction bases outside the gene matches: 7. This CDR3 has 16 residues. CDR1 and CDR2 from the germline V gene are MGHRA and YSYEKL. The CDR3 bases are TGCGCCAGCAGCCACTTTCTGGGACTAGCTTCCTACGAGCAGTACTTC. Translating it yields CASSHFLGLASYEQYF.

The rearrangement uses TRBV6-5 and TRBJ2-7, with D possibly matching TRBD2 (6 bases). V lost 6 bases and J 3 bases, leaving 18 bases between the germline ends. Germline V gene data show CDR1 as MNHEY and CDR2 as SVGAGI. This CDR3 has 15 amino acids. In nucleotides, the CDR3 is TGTGCCAGCAGCGGGCAGGGCGGGGCCCACTACGAGCAGTACTTC. Its protein product is CASSGQGGAHYEQYF.

This chain uses TRBV27 with TRBJ1-4; D not certain. Trimming took off 3 bases at V and 1 base at J, with 3 bases between the two ends. In germline, CDR1 is MNHEY, CDR2 SMNVEV (reference sequence). The CDR3 loop spans 13 amino acids. The CDR3 DNA is TGTGCCAGCAGTTTCGGAACTAATGAAAAACTGTTTTTT. Protein: CASSFGTNEKLFF.

The chain carries TRBV27 and TRBJ2-1; 7 nucleotides match TRBD2. Per germline, CDR1 MNHEY and CDR2 SMNVEV (reference sequence). With 0 bases clipped from V and 9 bases from J, the junction kept 2 bases outside the gene matches. The CDR3 consists of 13 residues. The CDR3 nucleotides are TGTGCCAGCAGTTTATCCGCTAGCGGTGAGCAGTTCTTC. Protein: CASSLSASGEQFF.

This chain uses TRBV7-2 with TRBJ2-3; the D gene is possibly TRBD2 (5 bases). The CDR3 is made up of 15 amino acids. Trimming removed 3 bases from V and 2 bases from J, with 12 bases in between. Germline V CDR1 and CDR2: SGHTA, FQGNSA. DNA for the CDR3: TGTGCCAGCAGCTTTCGGTGGGAGTTCACAGATACGCAGTATTTT. Protein sequence: CASSFRWEFTDTQYF.

The V call is TRBV3-1 (or the pseudogene TRBV3-2), the J call TRBJ1-1; no clear D gene. The CDR3 length is 16 residues. V was clipped by 2 bases and J by 3 bases, with 16 bases between them. CDR1 and CDR2 (germline): LGHDT, YNNKEL (reference sequence). In DNA form, the CDR3 reads TGTGCCAGCAGCCAAACAGAGACGGGAAGGGACACTGAAGCTTTCTTT. Translating it yields CASSQTETGRDTEAFF.

The chain has TRBV6-2 or TRBV6-3 and TRBJ1-1, with D perhaps TRBD1 (5 bases). CDR1 is MNHEY and CDR2 is SVGEGT in the germline V gene. The CDR3 length is 12 residues. V lost 5 bases and J 4 bases, leaving 8 bases between the germline ends. DNA of the CDR3: TGTGCCAGCAGTGAGGACACCACTGAAGCTTTCTTT. It specifies CASSEDTTEAFF.

This chain connects TRBV18 to TRBJ1-1; perhaps TRBD1 as D (5 bases). The CDR3 extends over 13 amino acids. Trimming left V 3 bases short and J 6 bases short, with 11 bases between. Germline-derived CDR1 and CDR2 are KGHSH and LQKENI. The CDR3 DNA follows: TGTGCCAGCTCACCCGCTCAGGGTTCTGAAGCTTTCTTT. This codes for CASSPAQGSEAFF. The variable domain in full, with the rest retrieved from reference TRBV18 and TRBJ1-1, is NAGVMQNPRHLVRRRGQEARLRCSPMKGHSHVYWYRQLPEEGLKFMVYLQKENIIDESGMPKERFSAEFPKEGPSILRIQQVVRGDSAAYFCASSPAQGSEAFFGQGTRLTVV.

This clone has more than one count but fewer than ten. The chain has TRBV5-6 and TRBJ2-7, with D perhaps matching TRBD1 (5 bases). Germline CDR1 is SGHDT and CDR2 is YYEEEE. The CDR3 spans 14 residues. Trimming cost V 2 bases and J 0 bases, with 9 bases left between them. The CDR3 protein is CASSFLTASYEQYF. CDR3 DNA sequence: TGTGCCAGCAGCTTCTTGACAGCCTCCTACGAGCAGTACTTC.